This T cell receptor beta chain originates from a study of human T cells and chemical hapten exposure (dated by TCRdb to the early 2020s). Study-level background: For sensitization, 2% DPC in acetone was applied to an approximately 2 cm by approximately 2 cm area of upper inner arm skin. Weekly therapeutic DPC doses were additionally applied to the scalp of patients throughout the roughly 23-week study period. Patch testing was done on the upper back using Finn chambers containing 0.01% DPC, and results were scored after 6 days according to International Contact Dermatitis Research Group standards. The mostly female patient cohort included alopecia areata with under or over 50% scalp involvement, alopecia totalis and alopecia universalis. Libraries were combined into a pool for sequencing, and differences in TCR yield between samples came mainly from small differences in library volumes within the pool. The study tracked peripheral blood TCR repertoire changes in vivo during primary and secondary sensitization to the hapten diphenylcyclopropenone (DPC) in alopecia patients. Patient blood was sampled pre-sensitization (week 0) and at 2, 6 and about 24 weeks after DPC sensitization. For TCR sequencing, blood came from some 31 alopecia patients at anywhere from one to four time points (pre-sensitization, 2, 6 and 24 weeks).

Results and caveats for the whole study, not just this receptor: Significantly more large CDR3 similarity clusters were formed by expanded TCRs than by pre-sensitization or healthy control sets, consistent with antigen-driven responses. Because every patient had alopecia, a presumed autoimmune disease, the patients' immune response might differ from that of healthy individuals. After repeated subsampling, changes were observed in the strength of the expansion versus patch-test correlation and in the threshold at which the correlation became significant. A positive correlation was found between the number of PT1 expanded TCRs and patch test score, with significance reached at thresholds 8, 16 and 32 but not 4. DPC sensitization did not change the number of TCRs with a frequency above 1 in 1000, and there was no evidence of changes in global repertoire structure.

Receptor amplification or capture employed RACE. Instrument on record: NextSeq 500. Library preparation attached unique molecular identifiers to individual cDNA molecules for quantitative, reproducible TCR counting. For every blood RNA sample, sequencing covered both the TCR alpha and TCR beta chains. Per the authors' processing: Samples had a median of approximately 93,000 TCRs, with a range from roughly 23,224 to 700,000. The Decombinator software suite was used to annotate the V, J and CDR3 of the TCR reads. For PS versus PT1 abundance plots, all samples were subsampled to the same number of TCRs (28,000). Expanded TCRs were defined as absent before sensitization and observed at least eight times at the 2-week time point. The public sequencing data were trimmed at Q25 with fastp and processed into clonotypes with MiXCR by TCRdb, which kept only in-frame beta chains. Identical CDR3 protein sequences are pooled into one entry, listed with their most common genes and DNA. It is TCRdb's table, rather than the study itself, that gives the V and J calls and clone size. For this sample there are more than 300,000 distinct CDR3 sequences; roughly 5.3% appear just once. The ten largest account for just over 2.5% of the sample.

This clonotype was observed many times. The target of this receptor is not known. No much larger clone is present one base from it, and per-base qualities are unavailable. The time point label, read with the paper, signifies: pre-sensitization, week 0. In the paper's terms, the treatment or condition label means: therapeutic diphenylcyclopropenone sensitization with weekly scalp DPC. At every patch-test visit, the blood draw took place before the patch test was put on. Patients were considered eligible if aged 18 to 70, diagnosed with alopecia and deemed suitable for DPC therapy, and patients were excluded if pregnant. Total RNA was extracted from unfractionated whole blood that had been collected in Tempus Blood RNA tubes. The cysteine opens and the phenylalanine closes a CDR3 of 14 amino acids. Here the CDR3 DNA is all that survives: 42 bases in frame from base 1. Relative to germline, V is 0 bases shorter and J is 0 bases shorter, with 5 bases between their ends. CDR1 and CDR2 (LGHDT, YNNKEL) derive from the germline V gene (reference sequence).

This clonotype was sampled from a woman in her 50s with alopecia areata. Some clones in this sample may be carry-over from other donors' samples. This specimen was whole blood, taken in connection with sensitization to the hapten diphenylcyclopropenone (DPC). The chain couples TRBV3-1 to TRBJ1-1, with the D gene call left open. For the CDR3, the sequence is CASSQEELNTEAFF. The nucleotide sequence reads as follows: TGTGCCAGCAGCCAAGAAGAGTTGAACACTGAAGCTTTCTTT.